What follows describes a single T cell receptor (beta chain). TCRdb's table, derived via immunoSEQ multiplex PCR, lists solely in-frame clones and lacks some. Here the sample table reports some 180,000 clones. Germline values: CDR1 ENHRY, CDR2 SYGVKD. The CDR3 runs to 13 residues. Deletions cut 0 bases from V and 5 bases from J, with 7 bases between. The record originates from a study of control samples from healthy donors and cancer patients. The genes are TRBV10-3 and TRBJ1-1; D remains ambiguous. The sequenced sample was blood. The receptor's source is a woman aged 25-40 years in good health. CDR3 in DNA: TGTGCCATCAGTGAGTCGTGGGGAACTGAAGCTTTCTTT. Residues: CAISESWGTEAFF.